This TCR beta chain was documented in a study of T cell responses to AZD1222 COVID-19 vaccine. Study conclusions and caveats: Recipients of two AZD1222 doses showed rising Spike-specific TCR breadth and depth. Seropositive AZD1222 recipients at baseline numbered only 6 or 7. In all cases, repertoires were sampled only after the peak T cell response.

On this clone itself: What it recognizes is unknown. The junction and the germline gene differ at one end; a read error may be behind it.

Assay used: immunoSEQ multiplex PCR; TCRdb lists only in-frame clones, some missing. The sample contains about 140,000 clones, around nine tenths of which appear only once. This CDR3 has 15 amino acids. Germline V lookup: CDR1 SSHAT, CDR2 FNYEAQ (reference sequence). Researchers grouped second doses given at about 4 or about 12 weeks into one pool. The input for sequencing was peripheral blood, taken 28 days after the second AZD1222 dose. The receptor was derived from an adult who received the AZD1222 COVID-19 vaccine. The rearrangement uses TRBV7-7 and TRBJ2-2; 7 nucleotides agree with TRBD1. CDR3 amino acids: CASSPGTDPTGELFF. The CDR3 nucleotides are TGTGCTAGCAGCCCTGGGACAGACCCCACCGGGGAGCTGTTTTTT. Combining the CDR3 with reference TRBV7-7 and TRBJ2-2 gives the whole variable domain GAGVSQSPRYKVTKRGQDVTLRCDPISSHATLYWYQQALGQGPEFLTYFNYEAQPDKSGLPSDRFSAERPEGSISTLTIQRTEQRDSAMYRCASSPGTDPTGELFFGEGSRLTVL.